Following are 2 T cell receptor beta chains from one sample sequenced in a study of OX40 agonist ivuxolimab in advanced cancers. The table came from immunoSEQ multiplex PCR; TCRdb's copy has only in-frame clones and leaves some out. The data show tens of thousands of clones, roughly 91% seen once. Material: CD4+ or CD8+ T cells sorted from blood, obtained in a trial of the OX40 agonist ivuxolimab. These receptors all stem from an adult with an advanced solid tumor such as melanoma, head and neck, liver or kidney cancer.

The table lists this clone with a few counts. It is unclear where the CDR3 begins or ends on the DNA, so no DNA is shown, and the CDR3 is as TCRdb lists it. The rearrangement uses TRBV7-2 and TRBJ2-3; the table's D call, TRBD2, was not checked against the DNA. The CDR3 is 13 amino acids in total, end residues counted. The germline V gene encodes CDR1 SGHTA and CDR2 FQGNSA. The CDR3 loop is CASSWGSGSIWYF.

This clone was observed a handful of times. The chain carries TRBV5-4 and TRBJ2-7; D call uncertain. The CDR3 has 11 amino acids. The V end was cut by 3 bases, the J end by 6 bases, with 7 bases between. CDR1 and CDR2 (germline): SGHNT, YYREEE (reference sequence). DNA for the CDR3: TGTGCCAGCAGCTCAGTTAGCGAGCAGTACTTC. Translation: CASSSVSEQYF.